This T cell receptor beta chain originates from a study of cytomegalovirus exposure and HLA in healthy donors. As to this clone: The antigen is undetermined. The germline gene is not matched at one end of the junction; a read error may be the cause.

Use of 60 Vbeta and 13 Jbeta primers characterized the PCR. Repertoires were generated with immunoSEQ multiplex PCR, while TCRdb's copy carries only in-frame clones and drops some. Of 90,000 to 100,000 clones listed, approximately 72% were seen once; the top ten hold over 3%. General study results and limits: Earlier analysis yielded a pattern in which most TCR beta V segments were productive about 87% or about 30% of the time. Across donors, sequencing depth was assumed by presence/absence analyses to be roughly uniform.

The CDR3 has 13 residues. CDR1 is MNHNS, CDR2 SASEGT, per germline. The sequence was obtained from a woman between 40 and 50 years old in good health and CMV-seronegative. Sequencing was done on a sample of PBMCs. This chain uses TRBV6-1 with TRBJ2-7; 8 nucleotides agree with TRBD2. The CDR3 loop reads CASSEVYEGLVAF. DNA for the CDR3: TGTGCCAGCAGTGAAGTATATGAGGGACTAGTAGCATTC.